Included here is one TCR beta chain sequence, with context. The antigen is not known. The data originate from a study of T cells expressing NK-cell markers. At the level of the study: Each TCR beta repertoire originated in sorted T cells that were CD3+CD56+NKG2C+, CD3+CD56+NKG2C- or CD3+CD56-NKG2C+. Sequencing covered eight donors, seven HCMV-seropositive and one seronegative. Study-wide results and limits: Whether expanded NKG2C+ T cell clones recognized HCMV stayed uncertain. These clonotypes, the leaders elsewhere, also led the CD3+CD56-NKG2C+ fraction in four donors.

This CDR3 spans 12 amino acids. The germline V gene has CDR1 MNHEY and CDR2 SMNVEV (reference sequence). Each CDR3 protein gets one entry in TCRdb, which reprocessed the 5' RACE reads and gives no DNA. The sample includes about 390,000 distinct CDR3 sequences. The clonotype comes from a woman between 45 and 60 years old in good health. The chain carries TRBV27 and TRBJ2-7. Sequencing was carried out using blood T cells: a sorted CD56 or NKG2C T cell subset, CD4+ or CD8+ T cells, or bulk PBMC T cells (not recorded which). The CDR3 spells CASSSSDGEQYF.